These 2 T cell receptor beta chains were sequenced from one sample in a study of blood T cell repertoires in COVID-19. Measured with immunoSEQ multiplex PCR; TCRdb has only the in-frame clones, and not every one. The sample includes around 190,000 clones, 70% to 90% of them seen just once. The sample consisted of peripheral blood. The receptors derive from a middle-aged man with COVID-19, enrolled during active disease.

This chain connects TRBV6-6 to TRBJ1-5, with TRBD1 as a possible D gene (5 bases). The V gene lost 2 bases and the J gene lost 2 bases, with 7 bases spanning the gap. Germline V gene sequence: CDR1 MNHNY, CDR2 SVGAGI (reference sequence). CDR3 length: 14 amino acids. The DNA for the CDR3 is TGTGCCAGCAGTTACCCGGGGGGCAATCAGCCCCAGCATTTT. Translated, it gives CASSYPGGNQPQHF.

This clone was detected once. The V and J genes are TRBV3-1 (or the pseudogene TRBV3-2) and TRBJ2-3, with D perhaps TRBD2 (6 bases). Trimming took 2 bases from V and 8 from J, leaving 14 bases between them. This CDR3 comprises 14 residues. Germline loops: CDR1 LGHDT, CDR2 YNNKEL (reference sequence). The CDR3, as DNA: TGTGCCAGCAGCCAACGGGACTCCCACGGTACGCAGTATTTT. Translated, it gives CASSQRDSHGTQYF.